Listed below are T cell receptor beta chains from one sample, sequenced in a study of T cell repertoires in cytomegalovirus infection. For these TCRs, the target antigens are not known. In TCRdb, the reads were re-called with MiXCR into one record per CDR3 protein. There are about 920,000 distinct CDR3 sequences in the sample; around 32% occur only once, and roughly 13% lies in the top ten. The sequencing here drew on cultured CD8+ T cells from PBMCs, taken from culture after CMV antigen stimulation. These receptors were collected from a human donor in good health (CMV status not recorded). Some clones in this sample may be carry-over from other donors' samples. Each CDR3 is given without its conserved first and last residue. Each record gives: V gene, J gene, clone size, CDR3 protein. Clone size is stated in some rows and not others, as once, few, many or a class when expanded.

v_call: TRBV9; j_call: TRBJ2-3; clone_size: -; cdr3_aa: ASSVDTDTQY
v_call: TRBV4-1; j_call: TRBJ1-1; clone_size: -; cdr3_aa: ASSQRGGFTEAF
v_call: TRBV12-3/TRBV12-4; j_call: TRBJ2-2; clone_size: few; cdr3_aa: TSSPLGASGGLPPISNTGELF
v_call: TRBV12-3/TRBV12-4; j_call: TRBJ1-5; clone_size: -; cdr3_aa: ASSFTGQGAQWPQH
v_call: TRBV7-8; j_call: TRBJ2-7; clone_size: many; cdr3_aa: ASSLSGGDLGLYEQY
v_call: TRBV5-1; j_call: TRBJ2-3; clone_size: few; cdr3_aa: ASSLGSGGAGDTQY
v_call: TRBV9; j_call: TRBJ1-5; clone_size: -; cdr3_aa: ASSVDGYSNQPQH
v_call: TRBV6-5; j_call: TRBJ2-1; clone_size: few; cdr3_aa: ASSYSKVGDYNEQF
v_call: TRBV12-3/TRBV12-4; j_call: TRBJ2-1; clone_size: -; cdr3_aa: TSSIRASNEQF
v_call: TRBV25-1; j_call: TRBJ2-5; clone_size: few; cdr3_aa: ASSVSLRGAGETQY
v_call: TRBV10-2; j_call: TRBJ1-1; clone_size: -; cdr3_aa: ALGGMGNTEAF
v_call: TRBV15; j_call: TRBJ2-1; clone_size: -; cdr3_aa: ATSRAGGSEQF
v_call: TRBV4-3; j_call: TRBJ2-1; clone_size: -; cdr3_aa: ASSQDRYQQF
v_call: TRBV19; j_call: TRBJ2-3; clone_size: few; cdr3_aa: ASSIQGFGTDTQY